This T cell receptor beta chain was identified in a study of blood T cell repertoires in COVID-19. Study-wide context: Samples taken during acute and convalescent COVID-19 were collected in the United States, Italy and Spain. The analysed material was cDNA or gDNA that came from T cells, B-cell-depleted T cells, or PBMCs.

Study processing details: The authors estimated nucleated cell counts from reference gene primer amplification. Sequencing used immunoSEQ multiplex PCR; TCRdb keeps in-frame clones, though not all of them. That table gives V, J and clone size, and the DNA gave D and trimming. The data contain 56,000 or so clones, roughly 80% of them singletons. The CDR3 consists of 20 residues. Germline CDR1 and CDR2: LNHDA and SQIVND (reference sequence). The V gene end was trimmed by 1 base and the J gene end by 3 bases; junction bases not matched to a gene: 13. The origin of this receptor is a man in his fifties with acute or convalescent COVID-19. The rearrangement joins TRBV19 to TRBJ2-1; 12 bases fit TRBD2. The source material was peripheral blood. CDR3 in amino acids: CASSIGGLAGGPGLYNEQFF. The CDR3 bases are TGTGCCAGTAGTATAGGCGGCCTAGCGGGGGGGCCCGGTCTCTACAATGAGCAGTTCTTC.